The clone carrying this T cell receptor (beta chain) was counted only a few times. Its specificity is not known. The source of the sample is a study of beta chain features in type 1 diabetes. Study-wide results and limits: Comparison showed that naive, central memory and Treg TCRB repertoires appeared more similar among patients than among healthy donors. Junctions at VDJ sites from type 1 diabetes patients had fewer insertions and more deletions. Within each of all four CD4+ subsets, Type 1 diabetes patients had TCRB CDR3s that were moderately but significantly shorter.

With 0 bases clipped from V and 6 bases from J, the junction kept 10 bases outside the gene matches. The germline V gene has CDR1 LGHNA and CDR2 YNFKEQ. The CDR3 is 18 amino acids. One heparinised blood draw averaging about 110 mL was given by each donor. The whole isolated RNA underwent reverse transcription, so sequencing captured expressed TCRB transcripts. Produced via immunoSEQ multiplex PCR; TCRdb's table is partial and in-frame only. The sample has around 97,000 clones; 25% to 35% are singletons. Specimen: central memory CD4+ T cells from blood. This clonotype was sampled from a young woman with type 1 diabetes. V gene TRBV4-2 combines with J gene TRBJ2-1; 11 positions match TRBD2. The DNA of the CDR3 is TGTGCCAGCAGCCAAGATTGGCTAGCGGGAGGAGGCGTCAATGAGCAGTTCTTC. This gives the protein CASSQDWLAGGGVNEQFF.